The rows below give T cell receptor beta chains drawn from one sample of a study of CD8+CD57+ T cells in acquired aplastic anemia. MiXCR, run by TCRdb on the reads, gives a single entry per CDR3 protein. This table holds 260,000 or so distinct CDR3 sequences, roughly 82% found once. The source material was sorted CD4+, CD8+, or CD8+CD57+ T cells (not recorded which) from PBMCs. The origin of the receptors is a human donor with aplastic anemia. The CDR3 runs from the conserved cysteine through the conserved F or W. D genes are given only for firm matches.

TRBV25-1	NA	TRBJ1-1	TGTGCCAGCACGAGTTTCAGGGACACTGAAGCTTTCTTT	CASTSFRDTEAFF
TRBV20-1	NA	TRBJ2-1	TGCAGTGCTATGGCGAGTGGGACGACACCGGGAGAGCAGTTCTTC	CSAMASGTTPGEQFF
TRBV7-3	TRBD1	TRBJ1-2	TGTGCCAGCAGCTTGACAGGGGGCGCCGAGGATACGTACACCTTC	CASSLTGGAEDTYTF
TRBV7-8	NA	TRBJ1-2	TGTGCCAGCAGCTTTAATCCAGACGGGACATCCCGCTACACCTTC	CASSFNPDGTSRYTF
TRBV29-1	NA	TRBJ1-1	TGCAGCGTTGACCAGACAGTACTGAACACTGAAGCTTTCTTT	CSVDQTVLNTEAFF
TRBV7-3	NA	TRBJ1-2	TGTGCCAGCAGCACCAAGGAGACAGGACCCTACGATCAGTACACCTTC	CASSTKETGPYDQYTF
TRBV7-2	NA	TRBJ2-1	TGTGCCAGCAGCTCTCAAAGCATCGGTGGGCAGCCCCAGCAGTTCTTC	CASSSQSIGGQPQQFF
TRBV7-8	NA	TRBJ2-3	TGTGCCAGCAGCTTAGGGGCGGGGCCCACAGATACGCAGTATTTT	CASSLGAGPTDTQYF
TRBV7-9	NA	TRBJ2-7	TGTGCCAGCAGCTTGAAGCGGAGGGGAACCGGAGACTACTTC	CASSLKRRGTGDYF
TRBV7-6	TRBD1	TRBJ2-1	TGTGCCAGCAGCTCGCACAGGGGGCATTCGACCCTCCACCAGTTCTTC	CASSSHRGHSTLHQFF